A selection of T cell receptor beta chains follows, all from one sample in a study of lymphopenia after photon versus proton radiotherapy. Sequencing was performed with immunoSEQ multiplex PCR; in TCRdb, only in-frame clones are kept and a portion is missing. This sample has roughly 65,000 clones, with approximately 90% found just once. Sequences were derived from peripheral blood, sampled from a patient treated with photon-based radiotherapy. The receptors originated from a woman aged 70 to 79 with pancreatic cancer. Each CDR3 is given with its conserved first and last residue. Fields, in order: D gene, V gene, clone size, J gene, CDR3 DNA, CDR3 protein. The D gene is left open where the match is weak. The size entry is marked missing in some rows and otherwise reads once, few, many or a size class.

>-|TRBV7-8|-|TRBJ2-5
TGTGCCAGCAGCTTAGCGGGGTTGCTTGAGACCCAGTACTTC
CASSLAGLLETQYF
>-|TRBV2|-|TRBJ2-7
TGTGCCAGCAAGACAACAGGTGCCTACGAGCAGTACTTC
CASKTTGAYEQYF
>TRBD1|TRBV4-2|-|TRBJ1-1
TGTGCCAGCAGCCAGGGAACGACAGGGGGGAACACTGAAGCTTTCTTT
CASSQGTTGGNTEAFF
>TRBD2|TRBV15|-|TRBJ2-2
TGTGCCACCAGCAGACCTACTAGCGGGAGAGACACCGGGGAGCTGTTTTTT
CATSRPTSGRDTGELFF
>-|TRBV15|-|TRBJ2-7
TGTGCCACCAGCAGAGAGATGGGTTACGAGCAGTACTTC
CATSREMGYEQYF
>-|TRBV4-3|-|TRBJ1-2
TGCGCCAGCAGCCAAGAAGTCGGAGTCCGGGATATCTACACCTTC
CASSQEVGVRDIYTF
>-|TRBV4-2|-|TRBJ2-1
TGTGCCAGCAGCCAAGAGGAGTTCTACAATGAGCAGTTCTTC
CASSQEEFYNEQFF
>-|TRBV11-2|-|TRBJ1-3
TGTGCCAGCAGCTTAGAATGGGGGCCTGGAAACACCATATATTTT
CASSLEWGPGNTIYF
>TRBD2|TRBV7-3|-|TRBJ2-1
TGTGCCAGCAGCAAAGCCGGGACTAGCAGCCATGAGCAGTTCTTC
CASSKAGTSSHEQFF
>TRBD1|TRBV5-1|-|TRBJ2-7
TGCGCCAGGCGAGGGGGCCTACCCTACGAGCAGTACTTC
CARRGGLPYEQYF
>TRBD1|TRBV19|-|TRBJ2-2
TGTGCCAGTAGCACGACAGGGGCCGGGGAGCTGTTTTTT
CASSTTGAGELFF
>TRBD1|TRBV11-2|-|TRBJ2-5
TGTGCCAGCAGCCCAGGACAGGGGGCTTCATTGGAGACCCAGTACTTC
CASSPGQGASLETQYF
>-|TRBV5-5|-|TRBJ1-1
TGTGCCAGCAGCCAGGACATCTTTGAAGCTTTCTTT
CASSQDIFEAFF
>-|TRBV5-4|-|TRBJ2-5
TGTGCCAGCAGCCTCAAAGGGGGCCAAGAGACCCAGTACTTC
CASSLKGGQETQYF
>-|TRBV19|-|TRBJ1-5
TGTGCCAGTAGTATAGATCAAACAGGAAAGGGCCAGCCCCAGCATTTT
CASSIDQTGKGQPQHF
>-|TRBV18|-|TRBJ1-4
TGTGCCAGCTCACCCTTTGACGGTGCAACTAATGAAAAACTGTTTTTT
CASSPFDGATNEKLFF
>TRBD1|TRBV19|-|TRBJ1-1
TGTGCCAGTAGTAACTTGGGGACAGGGAACACTGAAGCTTTCTTT
CASSNLGTGNTEAFF
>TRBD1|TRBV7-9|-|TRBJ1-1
TGTGCCAGCAGCTTAATGCCACAGGGGCGCACTGAAGCTTTCTTT
CASSLMPQGRTEAFF
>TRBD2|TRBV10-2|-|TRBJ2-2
TGCGCCAGTGAGATAGCGGGAGGGCCGGACGGGGAGCTGTTTTTT
CASEIAGGPDGELFF
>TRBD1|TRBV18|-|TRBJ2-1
TGTGCCAGCTCACCCGACCCAGGACAGGGAACCAATGAGCAGTTCTTC
CASSPDPGQGTNEQFF
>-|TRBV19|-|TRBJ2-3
TGTGCCAGTAGCCGCACGGCGGTCTCAGATACGCAGTATTTT
CASSRTAVSDTQYF
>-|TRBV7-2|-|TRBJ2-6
TGTGCCAGTACCCAACTGGGTGGGGCCAACGTCCTGACTTTC
CASTQLGGANVLTF
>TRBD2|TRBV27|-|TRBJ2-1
TGTGCCAGCAGTCGCCTTCTAGCGGGAAGCGCCAATGAGCAGTTCTTC
CASSRLLAGSANEQFF
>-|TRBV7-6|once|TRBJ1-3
TGTGCCAGCAGCCCACAGCTTATACGGGTTACAGGAGCCAACTCTGGAAACACCATATATTTT
CASSPQLIRVTGANSGNTIYF
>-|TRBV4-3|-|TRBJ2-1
TGCGCCAGCAGCCAAGAATTTTTAGAAAACAATGAGCAGTTCTTC
CASSQEFLENNEQFF
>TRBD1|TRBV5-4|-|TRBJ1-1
TGTGCCAGCAGCTGGACAGGGTACTCTGAAGCTTTCTTT
CASSWTGYSEAFF
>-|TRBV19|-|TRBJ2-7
TGTGCCAGTAGTCTTCGGACAGCTCCCTACGAGCAGTACTTC
CASSLRTAPYEQYF
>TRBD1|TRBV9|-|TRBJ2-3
TGTGCCAGCAGCGTTCGACAGGGGGCAGGAGATACGCAGTATTTT
CASSVRQGAGDTQYF
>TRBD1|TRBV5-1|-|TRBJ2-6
TGCGCCAGCAGCTTAGGGACAGGGGGCGCCGGGGCCAACGTCCTGACTTTC
CASSLGTGGAGANVLTF
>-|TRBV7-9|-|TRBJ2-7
TGTGCCAGCAGCTTAAGTTTGAGCGAGCAGTACTTC
CASSLSLSEQYF
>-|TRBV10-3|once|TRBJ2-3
TGTGCCATCAGCCCTAACGAGGGACCCACAGATACGCAGTATTTT
CAISPNEGPTDTQYF
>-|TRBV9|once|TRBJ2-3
TGTGCCAGCAGCGCCCCAACAGATACGCAGTATTTT
CASSAPTDTQYF
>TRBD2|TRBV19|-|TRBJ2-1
TGTGCCAGTAGCCTGTTTGGTAGGACTAGCGGGATAAAAAACAATGAGCAGTTCTTC
CASSLFGRTSGIKNNEQFF
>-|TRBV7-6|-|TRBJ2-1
TGTGCCAGCAGCTTTGAGTCGAGGGATTACAATGAGCAGTTCTTC
CASSFESRDYNEQFF
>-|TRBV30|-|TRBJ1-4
TGTGCCTGGAGTGTTGGACGGCACCTCGGTCAAAAACTGTTTTTT
CAWSVGRHLGQKLFF
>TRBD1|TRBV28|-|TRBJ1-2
TGTGCCAGCAGTCCAGGACAGGGGCGTCCGTATGGCTACACCTTC
CASSPGQGRPYGYTF
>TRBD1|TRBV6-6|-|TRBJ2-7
TGTGCCAGCAGCAAAGGGGGCGGCGAGCAGTACTTC
CASSKGGGEQYF
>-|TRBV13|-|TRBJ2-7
TGTGCCAGCAGCCCCCGTCTGTTTGCCTACGAGCAGTACTTC
CASSPRLFAYEQYF
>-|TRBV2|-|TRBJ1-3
TGTGCCAGCAGTGACCGCGTCTCTGGAAACACCATATATTTT
CASSDRVSGNTIYF
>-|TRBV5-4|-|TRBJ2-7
TGTGCCAGCAGCTTGGCCGGCACCAGGAGCTCCTACGAGCAGTACTTC
CASSLAGTRSSYEQYF
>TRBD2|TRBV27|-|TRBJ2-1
TGTGCCAGCAGTTTCGAAGGGGCTAGCGGGAGCGCCTACAATGAGCAGTTCTTC
CASSFEGASGSAYNEQFF
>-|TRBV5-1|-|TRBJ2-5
TGCGCCAGCAGCTCCCGAGCGGAGGGGAGCGAGACCCAGTACTTC
CASSSRAEGSETQYF
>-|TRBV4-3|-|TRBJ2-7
TGCGCCAGCAGCCAAGGGGCGCAGGGGCTGTACGAGCAGTACTTC
CASSQGAQGLYEQYF
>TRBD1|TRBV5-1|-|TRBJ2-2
TGCGCCAGCTCAGGCAGGGGGCTCGACGGGGAGCTGTTTTTT
CASSGRGLDGELFF
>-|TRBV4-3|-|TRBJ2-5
TGCGCCAGCAGCCCCCGACGTGGGGGTCAAGAGACCCAGTACTTC
CASSPRRGGQETQYF